This record looks at one TCR beta chain sequence and its context. Its antigen is not identified. Germline assignment: CDR1 MDHEN and CDR2 SYDVKM. The germline V and J ends were trimmed by 3 bases and 6 bases, with 21 bases remaining between them. The CDR3 is made up of 17 amino acids. Next came a second PCR, run for about 7 to 12 cycles, which used a sample-barcoded 5' primer along with a J-beta primer mix. TCRdb reanalysed the 5' RACE reads using MiXCR and keeps one entry per CDR3 protein. The repertoire holds over 1,500,000 distinct CDR3 sequences, with around 48% as singletons. These data are taken from a study of blood T cells in healthy people across ages. The study's findings and limits: The study found more naive CD4+ cells and higher diversity in long-lived than aged donors. Diversity estimates from one million T cells were considered underestimates.

The receptor was derived from a woman in her thirties or forties in good health. Source material: blood. The chain recombines TRBV28 with TRBJ1-5; the D gene is possibly TRBD1 (5 bases). The CDR3 region has the DNA TGTGCCAGCAGTTTTGTAGGCAGGGAGTCCCTTCGTCAGCCCCAGCATTTT. Translation: CASSFVGRESLRQPQHF.